Below, one TCR beta chain is given with its context. Trimming pared 4 bases from V and 3 bases from J, leaving 7 bases between. The CDR3 is 13 amino acids. In germline, CDR1 is MNHEY, CDR2 SMNVEV (reference sequence). These data belong to a study of STAT5B mutations in CD4+ large granular lymphocyte leukemia. Profiled with immunoSEQ multiplex PCR; TCRdb holds only in-frame clones, not every one. This table has tens of thousands of clones, roughly four fifths appearing once. The chain is built from TRBV27 and TRBJ1-5; no clear D. This sequence was found in a human donor in good health. The sequencing sample was made of CD4+ T cells from blood buffy coats. DNA for the CDR3: TGTGCCAGCAGTTATCGCGACAATCAGCCCCAGCATTTT. It codes for CASSYRDNQPQHF.